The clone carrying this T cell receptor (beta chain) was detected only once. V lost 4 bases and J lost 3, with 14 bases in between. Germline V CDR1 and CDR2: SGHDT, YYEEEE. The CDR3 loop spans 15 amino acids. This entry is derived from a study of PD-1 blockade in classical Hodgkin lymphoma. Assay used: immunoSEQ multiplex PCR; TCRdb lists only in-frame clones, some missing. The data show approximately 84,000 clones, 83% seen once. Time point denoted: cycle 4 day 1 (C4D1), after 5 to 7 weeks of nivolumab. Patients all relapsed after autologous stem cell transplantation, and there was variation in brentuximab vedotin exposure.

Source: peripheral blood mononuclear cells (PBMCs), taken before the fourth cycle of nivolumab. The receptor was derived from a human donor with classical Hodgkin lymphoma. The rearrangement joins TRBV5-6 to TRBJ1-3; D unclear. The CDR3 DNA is TGTGCCAGCAGCATACAAGGAGGGCTTGGAAACACCATATATTTT. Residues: CASSIQGGLGNTIYF.